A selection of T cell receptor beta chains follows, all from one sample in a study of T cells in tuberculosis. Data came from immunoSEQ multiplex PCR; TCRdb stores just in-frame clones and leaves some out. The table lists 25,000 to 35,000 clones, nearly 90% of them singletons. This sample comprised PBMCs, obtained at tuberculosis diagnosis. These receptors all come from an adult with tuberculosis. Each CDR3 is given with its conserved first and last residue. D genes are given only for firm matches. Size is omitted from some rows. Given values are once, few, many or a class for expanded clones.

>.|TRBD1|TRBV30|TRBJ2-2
CAWRGQAAGELFF
TGTGCCTGGAGGGGACAGGCGGCCGGGGAGCTGTTTTTT
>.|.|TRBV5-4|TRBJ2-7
CASSLSGPYEQYF
TGTGCCAGCAGCTTATCAGGGCCCTACGAGCAGTACTTC
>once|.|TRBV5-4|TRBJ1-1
CASSLEGGGTEAFF
TGTGCCAGCAGCTTGGAAGGGGGGGGGACTGAAGCTTTCTTT
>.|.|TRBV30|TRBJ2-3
CAWGRPLQYF
TGTGCCTGGGGGAGACCGTTGCAGTATTTT
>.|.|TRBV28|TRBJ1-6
CASTHPGRNSPLHF
TGTGCCAGCACACACCCAGGGCGAAATTCACCCCTCCACTTT
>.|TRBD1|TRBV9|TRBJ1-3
CASSGIDRAAGNTIYF
TGTGCCAGCAGCGGTATCGACAGGGCTGCTGGAAACACCATATATTTT
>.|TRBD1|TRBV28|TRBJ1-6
CASSSPGTGSSPLHF
TGTGCCAGCAGTTCCCCGGGGACAGGGAGTTCACCCCTCCACTTT
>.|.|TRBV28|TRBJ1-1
CASSLAQGYTEAFF
TGTGCCAGCAGTTTAGCCCAGGGGTACACTGAAGCTTTCTTT
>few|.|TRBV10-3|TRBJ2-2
CAISEGLNGELFF
TGTGCCATCAGTGAGGGGCTAAACGGGGAGCTGTTTTTT
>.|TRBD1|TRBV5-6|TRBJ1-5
CASSNRGRNQPQHF
TGTGCCAGCAGCAACAGGGGCCGAAATCAGCCCCAGCATTTT
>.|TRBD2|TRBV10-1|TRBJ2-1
CASSGRSSGRPAFNEQFF
TGCGCCAGCAGTGGTAGGAGTAGCGGGCGTCCCGCTTTCAATGAGCAGTTCTTC
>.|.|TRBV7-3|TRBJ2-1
CASSLSPHSYNEQFF
TGTGCCAGCAGCTTAAGCCCTCACAGCTACAATGAGCAGTTCTTC
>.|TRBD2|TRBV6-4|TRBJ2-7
CASSLLAGGSYEQYF
TGTGCCAGCAGTTTACTAGCGGGGGGATCGTACGAGCAGTACTTC
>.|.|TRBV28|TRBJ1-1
CASSYDRAIMNTEAFF
TGTGCCAGCAGTTACGACAGAGCAATTATGAACACTGAAGCTTTCTTT
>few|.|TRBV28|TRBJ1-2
CASSLRPGTLWGYTF
TGTGCCAGCAGTTTAAGGCCAGGTACCCTGTGGGGCTACACCTTC
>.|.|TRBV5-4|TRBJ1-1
CASSRDKALNFKAFF
TGTGCCAGCAGTAGGGACAAGGCCTTAAACTTTAAAGCTTTCTTT
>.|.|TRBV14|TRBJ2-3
CASSQGRTTNTDTQYF
TGTGCCAGCAGCCAGGGGAGGACTACTAACACAGATACGCAGTATTTT
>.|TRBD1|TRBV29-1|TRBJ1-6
CSGQTGVNKVSPLHF
TGCAGCGGCCAAACAGGGGTAAATAAGGTCTCACCCCTCCACTTT
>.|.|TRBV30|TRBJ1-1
CAGALNWNTEAFF
TGTGCCGGAGCCCTAAATTGGAACACTGAAGCTTTCTTT
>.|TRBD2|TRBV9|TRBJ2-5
CASSRGGNLETQYF
TGTGCCAGCAGCCGCGGGGGGAACCTAGAGACCCAGTACTTC
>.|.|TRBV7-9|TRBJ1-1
CASSEPGGPRTEAFF
TGTGCCAGCAGCGAACCCGGCGGGCCGAGGACTGAAGCTTTCTTT
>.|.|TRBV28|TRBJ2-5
CASSSQGGRQETQYF
TGTGCCAGCAGTTCACAGGGAGGGCGGCAAGAGACCCAGTACTTC
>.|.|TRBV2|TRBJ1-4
CASTGGIATNEKLFF
TGTGCCAGCACCGGGGGGATTGCAACTAATGAAAAACTGTTTTTT
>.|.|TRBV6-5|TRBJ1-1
CASRHRAMNTEAFF
TGTGCCAGCAGGCACAGGGCTATGAACACTGAAGCTTTCTTT
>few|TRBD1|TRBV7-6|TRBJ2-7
CASSLNPPTGAYEQYF
TGTGCCAGCAGCTTGAACCCACCGACAGGGGCCTACGAGCAGTACTTC
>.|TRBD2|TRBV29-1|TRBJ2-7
CSVIGTSGSYYEQYF
TGCAGCGTTATCGGGACTAGCGGGAGTTACTACGAGCAGTACTTC
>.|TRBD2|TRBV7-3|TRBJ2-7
CASSSNAGGTYEQYF
TGTGCCAGCAGCTCTAACGCGGGAGGGACCTACGAGCAGTACTTC
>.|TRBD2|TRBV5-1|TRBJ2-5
CASPFPGGGETQYF
TGCGCCAGCCCCTTTCCCGGGGGGGGAGAGACCCAGTACTTC
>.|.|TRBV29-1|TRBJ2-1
CSVRTYNEQFF
TGCAGCGTCCGTACTTACAATGAGCAGTTCTTC
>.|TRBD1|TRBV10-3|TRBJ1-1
CAIRGGQGGNTEAFF
TGTGCCATCAGGGGGGGACAGGGAGGTAACACTGAAGCTTTCTTT
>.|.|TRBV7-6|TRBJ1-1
CASSLLRRLNTEAFF
TGTGCCAGCAGCTTACTACGCCGTCTGAACACTGAAGCTTTCTTT
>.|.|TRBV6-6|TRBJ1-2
CASSPTENYGYTF
TGTGCCAGCAGCCCTACGGAGAACTATGGCTACACCTTC
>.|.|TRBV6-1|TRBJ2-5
CASSGLTEYQETQYF
TGTGCCAGCAGTGGATTGACAGAGTACCAAGAGACCCAGTACTTC
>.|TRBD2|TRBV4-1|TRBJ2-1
CASSPRGLAMKQSSYNEQFF
TGCGCCAGCAGCCCCAGAGGACTAGCGATGAAGCAGAGCTCCTACAATGAGCAGTTCTTC
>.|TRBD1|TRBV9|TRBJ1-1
CASSDWTGGLTEAFF
TGTGCCAGCAGCGATTGGACAGGGGGCTTGACTGAAGCTTTCTTT
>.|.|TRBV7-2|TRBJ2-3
CASSLAAADTQYF
TGTGCCAGCAGCTTAGCGGCCGCAGATACGCAGTATTTT
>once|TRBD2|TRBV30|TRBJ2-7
CAWSGRYFYEQYF
TGTGCCTGGAGCGGGAGGTACTTCTACGAGCAGTACTTC
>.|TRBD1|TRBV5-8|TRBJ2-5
CASSLALTGGIGETQYF
TGTGCCAGCAGCTTAGCGTTGACAGGGGGGATAGGGGAGACCCAGTACTTC
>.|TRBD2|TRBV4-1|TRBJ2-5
CASSQVLAGGPLTRETQYF
TGCGCCAGCAGCCAAGTTCTAGCGGGGGGGCCCCTAACTCGAGAGACCCAGTACTTC
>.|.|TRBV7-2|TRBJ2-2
CASSTHGQGANTGELFF
TGTGCCAGCAGCACCCACGGGCAGGGCGCGAACACCGGGGAGCTGTTTTTT
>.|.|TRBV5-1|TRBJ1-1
CASSFIGVDTEAFF
TGCGCCAGCAGCTTTATCGGGGTTGACACTGAAGCTTTCTTT
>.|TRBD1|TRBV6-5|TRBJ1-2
CASSWDRGKDGYTF
TGTGCCAGCAGCTGGGACAGGGGGAAGGATGGCTACACCTTC
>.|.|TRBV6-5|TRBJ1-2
CASQGPGKEGYGYTF
TGTGCCAGCCAAGGGCCCGGGAAGGAAGGCTATGGCTACACCTTC
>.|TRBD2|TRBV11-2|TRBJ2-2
CASSRRVGGANTGELFF
TGTGCCAGCAGCCGCCGAGTGGGAGGGGCCAACACCGGGGAGCTGTTTTTT
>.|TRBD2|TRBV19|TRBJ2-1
CASSLRYNSGGYNEQFF
TGTGCCAGTAGTTTGCGATATAATAGCGGGGGATACAATGAGCAGTTCTTC
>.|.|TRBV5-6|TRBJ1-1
CASSLGRRGAEAFF
TGTGCCAGCAGCTTGGGGAGGCGGGGCGCTGAAGCTTTCTTT
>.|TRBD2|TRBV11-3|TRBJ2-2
CASSPSSGLGTGELFF
TGTGCCAGCAGCCCCTCTAGCGGGTTGGGCACCGGGGAGCTGTTTTTT
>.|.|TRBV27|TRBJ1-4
CASSPLRQEGEKLFF
TGTGCCAGCAGTCCCCTTAGGCAAGAGGGTGAAAAACTGTTTTTT
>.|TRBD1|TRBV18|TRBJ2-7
CASSPRGDRVEQYF
TGTGCCAGCTCCCCCCGCGGCGACAGGGTCGAGCAGTACTTC
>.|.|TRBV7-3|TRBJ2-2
CASSLREDGELFF
TGTGCCAGCAGCTTAAGAGAGGACGGGGAGCTGTTTTTT
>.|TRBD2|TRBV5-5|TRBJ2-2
CASSLGLAGGTGELFF
TGTGCCAGCAGCTTGGGTCTGGCGGGGGGCACCGGGGAGCTGTTTTTT